This entry describes one TCR beta chain. Trimming removed 10 bases at V and 0 bases at J, with 10 bases between. Germline V lookup: CDR1 MNHEY, CDR2 SVGEGT. The length of the CDR3 is 13 residues. The authors ran a second PCR of about 7 to 12 cycles using a sample-barcoded 5' primer and a J-beta primer mix. TCRdb fed the 5' RACE reads into MiXCR, producing one record per CDR3 protein. The sample has fewer than 750,000 distinct CDR3 sequences, 45% to 55% seen once; the top ten hold around 23%. This entry belongs to a study of blood T cells in healthy people across ages. The chain employs TRBV6-2 or TRBV6-3 and TRBJ2-1, with unresolved D. The receptor's source is a man older than 75 in good health. Material for sequencing was blood. The DNA of the CDR3 is TGTGCCACCGCTATGAGCTCCTACAATGAGCAGTTCTTC. It is translated as CATAMSSYNEQFF.